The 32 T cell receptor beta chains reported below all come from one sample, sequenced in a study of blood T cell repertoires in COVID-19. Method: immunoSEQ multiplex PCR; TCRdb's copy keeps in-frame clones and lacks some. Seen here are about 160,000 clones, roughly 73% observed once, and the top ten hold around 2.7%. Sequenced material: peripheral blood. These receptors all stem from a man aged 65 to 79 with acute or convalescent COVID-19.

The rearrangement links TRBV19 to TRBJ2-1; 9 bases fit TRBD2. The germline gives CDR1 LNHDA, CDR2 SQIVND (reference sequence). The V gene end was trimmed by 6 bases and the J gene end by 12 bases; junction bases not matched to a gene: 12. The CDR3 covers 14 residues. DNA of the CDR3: TGTGCCAGTAGACTGCGGGAGGGCATATTGGGGCAGTTCTTC. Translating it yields CASRLREGILGQFF.

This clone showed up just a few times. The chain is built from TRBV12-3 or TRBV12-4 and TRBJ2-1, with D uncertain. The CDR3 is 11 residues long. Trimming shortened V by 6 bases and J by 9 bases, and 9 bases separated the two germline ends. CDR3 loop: CASRGRGEQFF. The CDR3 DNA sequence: TGTGCCAGCAGAGGCAGAGGTGAGCAGTTCTTC.

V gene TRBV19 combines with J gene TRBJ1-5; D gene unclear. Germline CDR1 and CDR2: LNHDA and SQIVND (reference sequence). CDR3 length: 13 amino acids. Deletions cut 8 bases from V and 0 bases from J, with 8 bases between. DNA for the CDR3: TGTGCCAGTGGGCCTAATAGCAATCAGCCCCAGCATTTT. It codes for CASGPNSNQPQHF.

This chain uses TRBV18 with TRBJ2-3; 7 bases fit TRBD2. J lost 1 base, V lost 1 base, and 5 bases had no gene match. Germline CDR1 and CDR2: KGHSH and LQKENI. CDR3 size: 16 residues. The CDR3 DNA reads TGTGCCAGCTCACCACGCCGGAGCGGGGGCACAGATACGCAGTATTTT. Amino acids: CASSPRRSGGTDTQYF.

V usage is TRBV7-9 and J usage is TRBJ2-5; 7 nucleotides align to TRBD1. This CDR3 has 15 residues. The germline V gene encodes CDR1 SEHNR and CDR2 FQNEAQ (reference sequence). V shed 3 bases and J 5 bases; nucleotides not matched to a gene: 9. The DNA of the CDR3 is TGTGCCAGCAGCTTGCACACAGGGGTGTTTGAGACCCAGTACTTC. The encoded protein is CASSLHTGVFETQYF. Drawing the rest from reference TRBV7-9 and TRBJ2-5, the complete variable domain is DTGVSQNPRHKITKRGQNVTFRCDPISEHNRLYWYRQTLGQGPEFLTYFQNEAQLEKSRLLSDRFSAERPKGSFSTLEIQRTEQGDSAMYLCASSLHTGVFETQYFGPGTRLLVL.

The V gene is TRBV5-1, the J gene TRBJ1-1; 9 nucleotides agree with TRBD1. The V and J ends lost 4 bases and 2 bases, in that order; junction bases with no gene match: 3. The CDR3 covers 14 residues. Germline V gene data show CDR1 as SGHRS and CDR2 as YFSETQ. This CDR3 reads CASSMGQGNTEAFF. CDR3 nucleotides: TGCGCCAGCAGCATGGGACAGGGAAACACTGAAGCTTTCTTT.

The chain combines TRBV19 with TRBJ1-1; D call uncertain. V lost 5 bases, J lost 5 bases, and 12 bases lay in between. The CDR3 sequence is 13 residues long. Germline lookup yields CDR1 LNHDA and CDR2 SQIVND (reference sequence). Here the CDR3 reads CASSPGLRTEAFF. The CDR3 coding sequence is TGTGCCAGTAGTCCGGGTCTTCGGACTGAAGCTTTCTTT. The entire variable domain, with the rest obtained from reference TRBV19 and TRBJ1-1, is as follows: DGGITQSPKYLFRKEGQNVTLSCEQNLNHDAMYWYRQDPGQGLRLIYYSQIVNDFQKGDIAEGYSVSREKKESFPLTVTSAQKNPTAFYLCASSPGLRTEAFFGQGTRLTVV.

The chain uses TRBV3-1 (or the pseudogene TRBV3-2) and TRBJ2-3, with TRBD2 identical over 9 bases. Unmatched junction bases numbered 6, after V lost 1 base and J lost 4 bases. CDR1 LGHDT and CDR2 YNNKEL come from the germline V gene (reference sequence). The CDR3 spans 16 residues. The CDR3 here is CASSQGLAGRADTQYF. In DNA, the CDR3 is TGTGCCAGCAGCCAAGGGCTAGCGGGGCGAGCAGATACGCAGTATTTT.

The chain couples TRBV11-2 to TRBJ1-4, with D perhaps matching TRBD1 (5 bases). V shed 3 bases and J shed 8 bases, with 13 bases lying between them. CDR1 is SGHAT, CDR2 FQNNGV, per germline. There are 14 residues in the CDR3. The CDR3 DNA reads TGTGCCAGCAGCTTGAGGCAGGGAGGAGAAAAACTGTTTTTT. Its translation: CASSLRQGGEKLFF.

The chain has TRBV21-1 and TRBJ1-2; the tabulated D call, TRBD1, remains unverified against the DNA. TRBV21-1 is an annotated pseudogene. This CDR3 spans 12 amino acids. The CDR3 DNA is TGTGCCAGAGGACAGGCGCACTATGGCTACACCTTC. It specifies CARGQAHYGYTF.

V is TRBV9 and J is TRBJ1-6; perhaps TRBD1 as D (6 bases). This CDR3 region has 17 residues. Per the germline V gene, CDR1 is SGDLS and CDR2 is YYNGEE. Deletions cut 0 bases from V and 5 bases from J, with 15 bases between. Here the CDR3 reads CASSVGFTGPNNSPLHF. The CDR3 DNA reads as TGTGCCAGCAGCGTAGGCTTTACAGGGCCTAATAATTCACCCCTCCACTTT.

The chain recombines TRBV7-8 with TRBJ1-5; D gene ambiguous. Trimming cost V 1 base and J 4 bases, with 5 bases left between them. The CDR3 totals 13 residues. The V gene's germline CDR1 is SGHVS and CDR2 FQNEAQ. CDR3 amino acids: CASSLDGNQPQHF. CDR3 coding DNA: TGTGCCAGCAGCTTAGACGGGAATCAGCCCCAGCATTTT.

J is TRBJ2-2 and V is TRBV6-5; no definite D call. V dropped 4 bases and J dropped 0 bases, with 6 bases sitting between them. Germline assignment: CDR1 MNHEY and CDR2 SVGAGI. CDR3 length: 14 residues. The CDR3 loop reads CASSSGSNTGELFF. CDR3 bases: TGTGCCAGCAGTTCCGGGTCGAACACCGGGGAGCTGTTTTTT.

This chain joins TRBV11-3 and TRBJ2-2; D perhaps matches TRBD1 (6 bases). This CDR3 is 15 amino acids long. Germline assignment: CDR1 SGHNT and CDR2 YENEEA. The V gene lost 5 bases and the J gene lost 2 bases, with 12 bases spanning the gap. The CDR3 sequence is CASSRTGTNTGELFF. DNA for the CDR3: TGTGCCAGCAGCCGCACAGGGACCAACACCGGGGAGCTGTTTTTT. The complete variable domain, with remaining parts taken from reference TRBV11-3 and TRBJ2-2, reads EAGVVQSPRYKIIEKKQPVAFWCNPISGHNTLYWYLQNLGQGPELLIRYENEEAVDDSQLPKDRFSAERLKGVDSTLKIQPAELGDSAVYLCASSRTGTNTGELFFGEGSRLTVL.

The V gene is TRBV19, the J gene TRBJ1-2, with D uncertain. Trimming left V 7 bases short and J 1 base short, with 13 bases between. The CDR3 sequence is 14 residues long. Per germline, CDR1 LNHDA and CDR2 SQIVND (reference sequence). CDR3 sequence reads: CASNDLGDNYGYTF. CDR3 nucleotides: TGTGCCAGTAACGACCTAGGTGATAACTATGGCTACACCTTC.

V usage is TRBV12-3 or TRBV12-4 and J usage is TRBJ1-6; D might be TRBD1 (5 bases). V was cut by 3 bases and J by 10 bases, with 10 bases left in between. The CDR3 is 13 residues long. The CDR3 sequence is CASSFGTGSPLHF. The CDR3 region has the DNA TGTGCCAGCAGTTTTGGAACAGGCTCACCCCTCCACTTT.

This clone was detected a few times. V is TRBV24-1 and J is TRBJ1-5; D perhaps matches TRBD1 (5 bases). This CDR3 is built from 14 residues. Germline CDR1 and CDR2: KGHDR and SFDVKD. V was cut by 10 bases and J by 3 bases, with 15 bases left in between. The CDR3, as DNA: TGTGCCACAGAGCGGGACGGGGACAATCAGCCCCAGCATTTT. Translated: CATERDGDNQPQHF.

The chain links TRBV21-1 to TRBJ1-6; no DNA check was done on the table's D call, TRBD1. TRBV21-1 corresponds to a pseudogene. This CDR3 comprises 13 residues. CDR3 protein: CASGDRGFSPLHF. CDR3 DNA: TGTGCCAGCGGGGACAGGGGGTTTTCACCCCTCCACTTT.

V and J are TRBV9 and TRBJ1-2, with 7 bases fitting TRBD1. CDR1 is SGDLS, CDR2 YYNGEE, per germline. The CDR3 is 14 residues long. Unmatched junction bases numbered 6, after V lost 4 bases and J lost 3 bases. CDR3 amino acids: CASSRTDRHYGYTF. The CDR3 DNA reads TGTGCCAGCAGCCGAACGGACAGGCACTATGGCTACACCTTC.

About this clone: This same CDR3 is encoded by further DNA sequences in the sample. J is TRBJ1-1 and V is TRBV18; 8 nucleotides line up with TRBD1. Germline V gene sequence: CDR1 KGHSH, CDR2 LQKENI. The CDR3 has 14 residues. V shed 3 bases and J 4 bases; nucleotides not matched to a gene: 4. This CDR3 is CASSPRQGSTEAFF. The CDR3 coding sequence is TGTGCCAGCTCACCCCGACAGGGGAGCACTGAAGCTTTCTTT.

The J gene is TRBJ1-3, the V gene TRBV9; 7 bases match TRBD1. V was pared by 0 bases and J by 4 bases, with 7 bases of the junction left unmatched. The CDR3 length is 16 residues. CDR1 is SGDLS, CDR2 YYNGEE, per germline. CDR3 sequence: CASSVAQGGLGNTIYF. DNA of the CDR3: TGTGCCAGCAGCGTAGCTCAAGGGGGCTTGGGAAACACCATATATTTT.

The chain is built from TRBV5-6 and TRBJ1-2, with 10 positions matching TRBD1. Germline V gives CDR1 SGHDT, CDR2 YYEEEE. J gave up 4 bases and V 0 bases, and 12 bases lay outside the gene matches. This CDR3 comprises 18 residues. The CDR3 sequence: CASSLVWTGGSPFYGYTF. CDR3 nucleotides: TGTGCCAGCAGCTTGGTGTGGACAGGGGGGTCCCCGTTCTATGGCTACACCTTC.

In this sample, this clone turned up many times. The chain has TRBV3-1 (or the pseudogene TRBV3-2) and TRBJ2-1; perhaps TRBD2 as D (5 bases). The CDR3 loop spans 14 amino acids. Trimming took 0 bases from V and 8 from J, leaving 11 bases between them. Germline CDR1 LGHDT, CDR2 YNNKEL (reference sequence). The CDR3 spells CASSQESKADEQFF. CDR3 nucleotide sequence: TGTGCCAGCAGCCAAGAAAGCAAAGCGGATGAGCAGTTCTTC.

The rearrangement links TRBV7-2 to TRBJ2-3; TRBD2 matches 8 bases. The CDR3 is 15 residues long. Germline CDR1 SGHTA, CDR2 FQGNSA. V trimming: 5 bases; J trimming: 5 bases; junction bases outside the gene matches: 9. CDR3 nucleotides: TGTGCCAGCAGCAAGGGGCGGGGGGCCGGAGATACGCAGTATTTT. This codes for CASSKGRGAGDTQYF.

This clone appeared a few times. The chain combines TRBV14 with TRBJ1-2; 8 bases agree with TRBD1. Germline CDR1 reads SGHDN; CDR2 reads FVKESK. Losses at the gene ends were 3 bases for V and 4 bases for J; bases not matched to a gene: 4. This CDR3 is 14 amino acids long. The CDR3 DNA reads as TGTGCCAGCAGCCAGGGGGGACAGGTCTATGGCTACACCTTC. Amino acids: CASSQGGQVYGYTF.

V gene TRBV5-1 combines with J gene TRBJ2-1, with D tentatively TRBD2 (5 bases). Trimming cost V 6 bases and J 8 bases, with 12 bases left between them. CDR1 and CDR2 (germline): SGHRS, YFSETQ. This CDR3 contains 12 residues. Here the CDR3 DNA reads TGCGCCAGCACCGAGGGCTTAGATGAGCAGTTCTTC. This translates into CASTEGLDEQFF.

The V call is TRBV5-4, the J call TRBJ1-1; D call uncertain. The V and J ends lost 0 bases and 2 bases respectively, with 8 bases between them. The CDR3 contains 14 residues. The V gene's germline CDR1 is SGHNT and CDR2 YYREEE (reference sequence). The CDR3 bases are TGTGCCAGCAGCTTGGAACAGTTAAACACTGAAGCTTTCTTT. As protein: CASSLEQLNTEAFF.

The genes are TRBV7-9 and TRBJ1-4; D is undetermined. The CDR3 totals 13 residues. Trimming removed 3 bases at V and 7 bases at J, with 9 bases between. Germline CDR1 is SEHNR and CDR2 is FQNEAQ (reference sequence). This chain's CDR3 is CASSLSGGEKLFF. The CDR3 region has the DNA TGTGCCAGCAGCTTGTCTGGAGGTGAAAAACTGTTTTTT.

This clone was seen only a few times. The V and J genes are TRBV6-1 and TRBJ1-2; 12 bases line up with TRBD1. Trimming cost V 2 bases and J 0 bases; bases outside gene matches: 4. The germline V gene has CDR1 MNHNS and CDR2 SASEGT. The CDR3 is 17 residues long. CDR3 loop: CASSEFGTGGSNYGYTF. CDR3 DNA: TGTGCCAGCAGTGAATTCGGGACAGGGGGCTCTAACTATGGCTACACCTTC.

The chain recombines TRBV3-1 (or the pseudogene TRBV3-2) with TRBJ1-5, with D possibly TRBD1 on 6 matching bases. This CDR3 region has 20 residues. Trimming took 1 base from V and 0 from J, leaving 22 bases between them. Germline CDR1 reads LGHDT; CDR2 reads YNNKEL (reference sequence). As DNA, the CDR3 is TGTGCCAGCAGCCAAGGGATCAGGGGCCTCTCCCTAACTAGCAATCAGCCCCAGCATTTT. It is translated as CASSQGIRGLSLTSNQPQHF.

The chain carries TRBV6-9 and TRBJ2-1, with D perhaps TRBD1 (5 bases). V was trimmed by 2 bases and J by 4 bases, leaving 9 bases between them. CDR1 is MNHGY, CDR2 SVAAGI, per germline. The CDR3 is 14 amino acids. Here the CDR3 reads CASSYRGSYNEQFF. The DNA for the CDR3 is TGTGCCAGCAGTTATAGGGGATCTTACAATGAGCAGTTCTTC.

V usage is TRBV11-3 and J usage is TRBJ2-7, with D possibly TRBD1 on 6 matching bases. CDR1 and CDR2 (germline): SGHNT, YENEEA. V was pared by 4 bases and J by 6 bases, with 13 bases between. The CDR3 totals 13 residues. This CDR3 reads CASSSKDRSEQYF. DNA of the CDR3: TGTGCCAGCAGCTCTAAAGACAGGTCCGAGCAGTACTTC.